These T cell receptor beta chains were read from a single sample in a study of radiation and T cells in renal cell carcinoma. Assay used: immunoSEQ multiplex PCR; TCRdb lists only in-frame clones, some missing. The sample contains around 64,000 clones, 70% to 80% of which appear only once. Sequenced material: blood, taken from a patient whose treatment included radiotherapy and nephrectomy. All receptors come from a man aged 55 to 70 with renal cell carcinoma. CDR3s leave out the opening cysteine and the closing phenylalanine or tryptophan. Fields, in order: V gene, J gene, CDR3 protein.

TRBV2,TRBJ1-1,ASSGQGGPEAF
TRBV6-1,TRBJ1-6,ASTGQGASNSPLH
TRBV2,NA,ASSGQLLDTQH
TRBV7-2,TRBJ2-5,ASSRDSVKDQY
TRBV6-4,TRBJ2-3,ASSDQEGGADTQY
TRBV29-1,TRBJ2-1,SVEIPELAGGEQF
TRBV25-1,TRBJ1-2,ASSVAQGYGYT
TRBV6-1,TRBJ1-5,ASVGPALNVQH
TRBV7-2,TRBJ2-5,ASSFPQETQY
TRBV2,TRBJ1-4,ASSEPGRANEKLF
TRBV2,TRBJ1-5,ASSDRAFNQPQH
TRBV19,TRBJ2-5,ASSIIGETQY
TRBV7-2,TRBJ2-5,ASSPRGYKREETQY
TRBV6-1,TRBJ1-3,ASSGQRISGNTIY
TRBV19,TRBJ1-5,ASSIGPRGTLGQPQH
TRBV7-2,TRBJ1-1,ASSLVGDREAF
TRBV2,TRBJ2-2,ASSGGLAGGAGELF
TRBV13,TRBJ2-5,ASRSAGGLQETQY
TRBV6-5,TRBJ2-2,ASRRDIKVGELF
TRBV27,TRBJ2-5,ASSLGTGVQETQY
TRBV6-6,TRBJ2-3,ASRDQGLGTDTQY
TRBV10-1,TRBJ2-7,ASSGSPSSYEQY
TRBV9,TRBJ2-5,ASSLSGSQETQY
TRBV10-1,TRBJ2-3,ASSATPGRGDTDTQY
TRBV14,TRBJ2-4,ASSQDHGVAKNIQY
TRBV7-9,TRBJ2-3,ASSSSGTSY
TRBV29-1,TRBJ2-3,SVDNPLGTDTQY
TRBV10-2,TRBJ2-7,ASQSDRASEQY
TRBV27,TRBJ1-2,ASSFGPINYGYT
TRBV6-5,TRBJ1-4,ASSYDGEGKLF
TRBV21-1,TRBJ2-7,ASSSPGKGARYEQY
TRBV11-3,TRBJ1-4,ASSLGPNEKLF
TRBV7-2,TRBJ2-2,ASSFNTGELF
TRBV6-4,TRBJ2-3,ASSDSIQDGTDTQY
TRBV9,TRBJ2-7,ASSVAGTGGEQY
TRBV21-1,TRBJ2-3,ASSPPRTRKPGPQY
TRBV5-4,TRBJ1-2,ASSLGETELPYGYT
TRBV29-1,TRBJ1-2,SVLGEGAYGYT
TRBV7-6,TRBJ2-2,ASSPTGTSGSTGELF
TRBV18,TRBJ2-1,ASSPVFPSSYNEQF
TRBV6-1,TRBJ2-5,ASSPWTSGEETQY
TRBV2,TRBJ2-1,ASNLAGVRFGEQF
TRBV4-1,TRBJ2-1,ASSSRLEGGEQF
TRBV7-8,TRBJ2-5,ASSPQGGEETQY
TRBV5-5,TRBJ2-2,ASTLGGRTYTGELF
TRBV7-8,TRBJ2-7,ASSVRRDKPGEQY
TRBV5-1,TRBJ1-4,ASSLVPGQENEKLF
TRBV11-2,TRBJ2-3,ASSSKLGTLTDTQY
TRBV9,TRBJ1-2,ASGEGRYGYT
TRBV5-4,TRBJ1-2,ATLTGNYGYT
TRBV13,TRBJ2-7,ASSLGAGSGEQY
TRBV7-3,TRBJ2-3,ASSSSQASTDTQY